Presented here are 3 T cell receptor beta chains from one specimen sequenced in a study of T cell repertoires in cytomegalovirus infection. These receptors' targets are unknown. TCRdb reprocessed the reads via MiXCR and lists one record per CDR3 protein. The repertoire consists of 750,000 to 900,000 distinct CDR3 sequences, with almost 30% occurring once and the leading ten covering 13%. The sequencing used cultured CD8+ T cells from PBMCs, collected from culture after CMV antigen stimulation. The source of these receptors is a human donor in good health (CMV status not recorded). Some clones in this sample may be carry-over from other donors' samples.

This clonotype was detected many times. The V gene is TRBV7-8, the J gene TRBJ2-2; 12 bases fit TRBD1. Per germline, CDR1 SGHVS and CDR2 FQNEAQ. Trimming at V came to 4 bases and at J to 5 bases, leaving 8 bases not matched to a gene. This CDR3 spans 17 amino acids. The CDR3 coding sequence is TGTGCCAGCAGCTGGGGGGGACAGGGGGCTTCAACCGGGGAGCTGTTTTTT. As protein: CASSWGGQGASTGELFF. Based on the CDR3 plus reference TRBV7-8 and TRBJ2-2, the full variable domain is GAGVSQSPRYKVAKRGQDVALRCDPISGHVSLFWYQQALGQGPEFLTYFQNEAQLDKSGLPSDRFFAERPEGSVSTLKIQRTQQEDSAVYLCASSWGGQGASTGELFFGEGSRLTVL.

The chain is built from TRBV29-1 and TRBJ2-7, with a weak D call TRBD1 (6 bases). The CDR3 is 14 residues long. CDR1 is SQVTM and CDR2 is ANQGSEA in the germline V gene. The V gene lost 5 bases and the J gene lost 4 bases, with 18 bases spanning the gap. CDR3 protein: CSVQQGFEGYEQYV. DNA of the CDR3: TGCAGCGTTCAACAGGGTTTCGAAGGTTACGAGCAGTACGTC.

The rearrangement links TRBV2 to TRBJ1-2; no clear D. Germline V lookup: CDR1 SNHLY, CDR2 FYNNEI. The V gene lost 1 base and the J gene lost 1 base, with 10 bases spanning the gap. This CDR3 contains 15 residues. CDR3 protein: CASSEVGGRNYGYTF. The DNA of the CDR3 is TGTGCCAGCAGTGAAGTGGGCGGGCGTAACTATGGCTACACCTTC.